These T cell receptor beta chains were read from a single sample in a study of beta chain features in type 1 diabetes. Assay used: immunoSEQ multiplex PCR; TCRdb lists only in-frame clones, some missing. The sample holds roughly 280,000 clones, around 25% seen once. The sequenced sample consisted of naive CD4+ T cells from blood. The receptors stem from a woman aged 25 to 39 with type 1 diabetes. CDR3s include the opening cysteine and the closing phenylalanine or tryptophan.

v_gene: TRBV6-5; len: 15; j_gene: TRBJ1-4; CDR3aa: CASSYSRATNEKLFF
v_gene: TRBV7-9; len: 14; j_gene: TRBJ2-7; CDR3aa: CASSLDPPDREQYF
v_gene: TRBV29-1; len: 12; j_gene: TRBJ2-3; CDR3aa: CSAQTVADTQYF
v_gene: TRBV6-1; len: 11; j_gene: TRBJ2-1; CDR3aa: CASRAGTIQFF
v_gene: TRBV15; len: 16; j_gene: TRBJ2-2; CDR3aa: CATSGRLAGLPGELFF
v_gene: TRBV7-3; len: 13; j_gene: TRBJ1-1; CDR3aa: CASSLGGGLEAFF
v_gene: TRBV29-1; len: 14; j_gene: TRBJ1-3; CDR3aa: CSVRQGPSGNTIYF
v_gene: TRBV30; len: 15; j_gene: TRBJ1-1; CDR3aa: CAWSVGTGFPRGAFF
v_gene: TRBV11-2; len: 18; j_gene: TRBJ2-6; CDR3aa: CASSHRLAGGAGANVLTF
v_gene: TRBV18; len: 14; j_gene: TRBJ2-1; CDR3aa: CASSPPGLAYEQFF
v_gene: TRBV2; len: 13; j_gene: TRBJ1-4; CDR3aa: CASNLDRDEKLFF
v_gene: TRBV6-4; len: 12; j_gene: TRBJ2-4; CDR3aa: CATGTAPNIQYF
v_gene: TRBV19; len: 13; j_gene: TRBJ1-2; CDR3aa: CASSTGTVYGYTF
v_gene: TRBV18; len: 16; j_gene: TRBJ1-5; CDR3aa: CASSPSPGSSNQPQHF
v_gene: TRBV28; len: 13; j_gene: TRBJ2-7; CDR3aa: CASTGRKPYEQYF
v_gene: TRBV29-1; len: 13; j_gene: TRBJ2-3; CDR3aa: CSVVSGYTDTQYF
v_gene: TRBV7-9; len: 15; j_gene: TRBJ2-3; CDR3aa: CASGRRFGDTDTQYF
v_gene: TRBV5-1; len: 14; j_gene: TRBJ2-6; CDR3aa: CASSPETGANVLTF
v_gene: TRBV9; len: 12; j_gene: TRBJ2-7; CDR3aa: CASSRSGYEQYF
v_gene: TRBV29-1; len: 14; j_gene: TRBJ1-2; CDR3aa: CSVAGQGTDYGYTF
v_gene: TRBV18; len: 18; j_gene: TRBJ2-7; CDR3aa: CASSPPLFGQTLRGEQYF
v_gene: TRBV29-1; len: 14; j_gene: TRBJ1-2; CDR3aa: CSVRVRTEVYGYTF
v_gene: TRBV30; len: 15; j_gene: TRBJ2-3; CDR3aa: CAWSVGLAGADTQYF
v_gene: TRBV29-1; len: 14; j_gene: TRBJ2-3; CDR3aa: CSVDRDRATDTQYF
v_gene: TRBV2; len: 13; j_gene: TRBJ1-2; CDR3aa: CASRGTAYYGYTF
v_gene: TRBV5-1; len: 15; j_gene: TRBJ2-1; CDR3aa: CASSSPGLGHNEQFF
v_gene: TRBV4-2; len: 16; j_gene: TRBJ2-6; CDR3aa: CASSQDMRSGANVLTF
v_gene: TRBV5-8; len: 16; j_gene: TRBJ2-6; CDR3aa: CASRLTGVTGANVLTF
v_gene: TRBV6-1; len: 11; j_gene: TRBJ2-7; CDR3aa: CASSNSYEQYF
v_gene: TRBV7-2; len: 15; j_gene: TRBJ1-1; CDR3aa: CASSLETGWDTEAFF
v_gene: TRBV30; len: 13; j_gene: TRBJ1-3; CDR3aa: CAWSSGYGNTIYF
v_gene: TRBV29-1; len: 13; j_gene: TRBJ2-7; CDR3aa: CSVEPSGSDEQYF
v_gene: TRBV30; len: 13; j_gene: TRBJ1-3; CDR3aa: CAWRVDSGNTIYF
v_gene: TRBV7-9; len: 13; j_gene: TRBJ2-7; CDR3aa: CASTLLPGYEQYF
v_gene: TRBV7-3; len: 15; j_gene: TRBJ2-1; CDR3aa: CASRLAGGSYNEQFF
v_gene: TRBV7-9; len: 13; j_gene: TRBJ2-7; CDR3aa: CASSPRGSYEQYF
v_gene: TRBV11-2; len: 19; j_gene: TRBJ2-7; CDR3aa: CASSLVGLAAALSSYEQYF
v_gene: TRBV28; len: 14; j_gene: TRBJ2-7; CDR3aa: CASDSRQGWNEQYF
v_gene: TRBV15; len: 14; j_gene: TRBJ1-2; CDR3aa: CATSRDRGGIVYTF
v_gene: TRBV18; len: 12; j_gene: TRBJ2-5; CDR3aa: CASSGGAETQYF
v_gene: TRBV29-1; len: 13; j_gene: TRBJ2-3; CDR3aa: CSVSGQATDTQYF
v_gene: TRBV30; len: 12; j_gene: TRBJ2-7; CDR3aa: CAGGTDRYEQYF
v_gene: TRBV5-6; len: 16; j_gene: TRBJ2-1; CDR3aa: CASSWFGTNTYNEQFF
v_gene: TRBV9; len: 16; j_gene: TRBJ2-7; CDR3aa: CASSVGPGTSGYEQYF
v_gene: TRBV28; len: 13; j_gene: TRBJ1-2; CDR3aa: CASSSPGTLGYTF
v_gene: TRBV2; len: 15; j_gene: TRBJ1-1; CDR3aa: CASSEARLKGAEAFF
v_gene: TRBV5-6; len: 16; j_gene: TRBJ2-1; CDR3aa: CASSLGQVGSYNEQFF
v_gene: TRBV9; len: 13; j_gene: TRBJ1-2; CDR3aa: CASSVGEGDGYTF
v_gene: TRBV29-1; len: 14; j_gene: TRBJ1-1; CDR3aa: CSVTGGDGNTEAFF
v_gene: TRBV5-1; len: 14; j_gene: TRBJ1-1; CDR3aa: CASTMTDTGTEAFF
v_gene: TRBV28; len: 14; j_gene: TRBJ2-5; CDR3aa: CASSRPGSRETQYF
v_gene: TRBV29-1; len: 15; j_gene: TRBJ1-1; CDR3aa: CSVEDPQGFNTEAFF
v_gene: TRBV9; len: 16; j_gene: TRBJ2-2; CDR3aa: CASSFSGQGYTGELFF